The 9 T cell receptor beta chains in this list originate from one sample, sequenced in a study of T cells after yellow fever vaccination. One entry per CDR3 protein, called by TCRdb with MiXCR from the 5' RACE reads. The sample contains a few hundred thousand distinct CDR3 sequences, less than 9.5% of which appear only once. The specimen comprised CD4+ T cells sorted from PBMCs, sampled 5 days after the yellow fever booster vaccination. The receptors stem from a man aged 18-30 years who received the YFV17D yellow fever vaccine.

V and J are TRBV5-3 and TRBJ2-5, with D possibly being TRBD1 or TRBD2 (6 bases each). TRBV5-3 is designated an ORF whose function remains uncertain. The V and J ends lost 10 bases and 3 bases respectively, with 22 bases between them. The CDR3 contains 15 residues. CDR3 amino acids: CAEAPPGAPKETQYF. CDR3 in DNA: TGTGCCGAAGCCCCACCGGGGGCGCCTAAAGAGACCCAGTACTTC.

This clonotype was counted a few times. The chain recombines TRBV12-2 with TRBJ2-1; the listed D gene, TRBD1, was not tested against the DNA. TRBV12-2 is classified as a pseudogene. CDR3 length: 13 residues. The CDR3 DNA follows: TGTGCAAGTCGCTCCCACCGACAGTATGAGCAGTTCTTC. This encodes CASRSHRQYEQFF.

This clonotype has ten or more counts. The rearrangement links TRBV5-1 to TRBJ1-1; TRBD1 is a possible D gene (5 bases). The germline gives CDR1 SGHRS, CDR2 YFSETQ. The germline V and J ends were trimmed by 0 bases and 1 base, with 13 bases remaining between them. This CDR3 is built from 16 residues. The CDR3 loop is CASSLGEWGPNTEAFF. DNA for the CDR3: TGCGCCAGCAGCTTGGGCGAATGGGGACCGAACACTGAAGCTTTCTTT.

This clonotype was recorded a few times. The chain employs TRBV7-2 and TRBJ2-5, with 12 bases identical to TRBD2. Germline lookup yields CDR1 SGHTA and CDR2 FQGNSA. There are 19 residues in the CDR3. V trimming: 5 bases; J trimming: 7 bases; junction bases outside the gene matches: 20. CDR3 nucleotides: TGTGCCAGCAGCCTCCTCCCTGCGGGACTAGCGGGCCCAGGGGGGACCCAGTACTTC. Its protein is CASSLLPAGLAGPGGTQYF.

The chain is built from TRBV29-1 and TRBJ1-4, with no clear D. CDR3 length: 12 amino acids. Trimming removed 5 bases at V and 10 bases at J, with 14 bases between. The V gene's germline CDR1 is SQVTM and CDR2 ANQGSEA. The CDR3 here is CSVKRQEGKLFF. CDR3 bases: TGCAGCGTTAAGCGCCAGGAGGGAAAACTGTTTTTT.

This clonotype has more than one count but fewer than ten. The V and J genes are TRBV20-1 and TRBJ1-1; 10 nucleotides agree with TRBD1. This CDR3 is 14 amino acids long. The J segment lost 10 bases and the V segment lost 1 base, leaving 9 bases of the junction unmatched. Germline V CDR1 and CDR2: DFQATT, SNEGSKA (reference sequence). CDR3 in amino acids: CSARGSSGDRGAFF. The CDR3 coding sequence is TGCAGTGCTAGAGGCTCATCGGGGGACAGGGGAGCTTTCTTT.

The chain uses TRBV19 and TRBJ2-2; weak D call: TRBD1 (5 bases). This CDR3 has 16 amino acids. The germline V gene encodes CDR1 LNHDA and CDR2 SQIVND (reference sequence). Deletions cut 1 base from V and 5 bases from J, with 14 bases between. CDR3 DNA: TGTGCCAGTAGTATAGGTCGCAGGGCTAGGACCGGGGAGCTGTTTTTT. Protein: CASSIGRRARTGELFF.

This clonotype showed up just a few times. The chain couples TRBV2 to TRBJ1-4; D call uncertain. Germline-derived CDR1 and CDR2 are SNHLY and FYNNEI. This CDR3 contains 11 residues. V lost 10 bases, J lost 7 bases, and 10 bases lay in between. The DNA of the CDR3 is TGTGCCATGACTCGGGGTGAAAAACTGTTTTTT. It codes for CAMTRGEKLFF.

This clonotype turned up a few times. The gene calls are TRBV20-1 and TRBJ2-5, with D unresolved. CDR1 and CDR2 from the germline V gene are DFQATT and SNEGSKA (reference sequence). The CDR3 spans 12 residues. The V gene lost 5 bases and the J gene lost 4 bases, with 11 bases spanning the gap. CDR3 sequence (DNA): TGCAGTGCTCCCCTGGGCGGAGAGACCCAGTACTTC. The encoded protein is CSAPLGGETQYF.